This T cell receptor beta chain appears in the sequencing data of a study of blood T cell repertoires in COVID-19. This clone was counted only a few times. Its ends do not fully match the called genes, so a read error is possible. The data were produced by immunoSEQ multiplex PCR, yet TCRdb's version contains in-frame clones alone and is incomplete. The sample records about 91,000 clones, about 88% being singletons. The origin of this receptor is a woman aged 80 or over with active COVID-19. Sequenced: peripheral blood.

CDR3 residues: CASSQGGTGAYNEQFF. DNA of the CDR3: TGTGCTAGCAGCCAAGGGGGGACAGGGGCCTACAATGAGCAGTTCTTC. The chain uses TRBV7-7 and TRBJ2-1; the match to TRBD1 covers 10 bases. The CDR3 has 16 residues. Germline CDR1 reads SSHAT; CDR2 reads FNYEAQ (reference sequence).